Listed below are T cell receptor beta chains from one sample, sequenced in a study of shared clonotypes between healthy human individuals. Sequenced by immunoSEQ multiplex PCR; TCRdb stores in-frame clones only, minus some. The table lists roughly 2,000,000 clones, over 85% of them singletons, with approximately 1.7% in the top ten. The source material was naive CD8+ T cells from PBMCs. All receptors come from a man between 18 and 29 years old in good health. Some clones in this sample may be carry-over from other donors' samples. CDR3s include the opening cysteine and the closing phenylalanine or tryptophan. A D gene is named only where the DNA matches it firmly.

TRBV5-6,TRBJ2-7,TRBD2,CASSSWRRGGSSYEQYF,TGTGCCAGCAGCTCTTGGAGGAGGGGCGGGAGCTCCTACGAGCAGTACTTC
TRBV27,TRBJ2-1,.,CASSLLPYNEQFF,TGTGCCAGCAGTTTATTGCCCTACAATGAGCAGTTCTTC
TRBV5-1,TRBJ2-7,.,CASSLPTRLKEGEQYF,TGCGCCAGCAGCCTACCCACCAGGCTTAAGGAGGGGGAGCAGTACTTC
TRBV27,TRBJ2-1,.,CASSFLGNEQFF,TGTGCCAGCAGTTTCCTAGGGAATGAGCAGTTCTTC
TRBV7-4,TRBJ1-5,.,CASSLGGTGKHAQPQHF,TGTGCCAGCAGCTTAGGGGGCACAGGGAAGCACGCTCAGCCCCAGCATTTT
TRBV5-1,TRBJ1-1,.,CASRDWGTEAFF,TGCGCCAGCCGGGATTGGGGCACTGAAGCTTTCTTT
TRBV5-1,TRBJ1-1,.,CASSLSVNTEAFF,TGCGCCAGCAGCTTGAGCGTGAACACTGAAGCTTTCTTT
TRBV30,TRBJ1-1,.,CASATRANTEAFF,TGTGCCTCCGCGACCAGGGCCAACACTGAAGCTTTCTTT
TRBV6-4,TRBJ2-7,.,CASSDAYTGSPVCEQYF,TGTGCCAGCAGTGACGCATACACCGGGTCCCCGGTCTGCGAGCAGTACTTC
TRBV4-1,TRBJ2-3,.,CASSQDGGLGTDTQYF,TGCGCCAGCAGCCAAGATGGCGGGTTGGGCACAGATACGCAGTATTTT
TRBV5-5,TRBJ1-1,.,CASSAYRGAEAFF,TGTGCCAGCAGCGCTTATAGGGGCGCTGAAGCTTTCTTT
TRBV6-6,TRBJ2-2,.,CASSDSGGELFF,TGTGCCAGCAGCGACTCGGGGGGGGAGCTGTTTTTT
TRBV28,TRBJ1-5,.,CASSPRGLRGSNQPQHF,TGTGCCAGCAGTCCCAGGGGCCTCCGAGGGAGCAATCAGCCCCAGCATTTT
TRBV28,TRBJ2-7,.,CASSLLQPLSYEQYF,TGCGCCAGCAGTTTGTTGCAGCCCCTCTCCTACGAGCAGTACTTC
TRBV27,TRBJ2-1,TRBD2,CASSLLAGLKNEQFF,TGTGCCAGCAGTTTACTAGCGGGACTTAAAAATGAGCAGTTCTTC
TRBV27,TRBJ2-7,.,CASSFGQLYEQYF,TGTGCCAGCAGTTTTGGACAGCTCTACGAGCAGTACTTC
TRBV6-5,TRBJ1-2,.,CASSSGDPRYGYTF,TGTGCCAGCTCCTCGGGAGATCCGAGATATGGCTACACCTTC